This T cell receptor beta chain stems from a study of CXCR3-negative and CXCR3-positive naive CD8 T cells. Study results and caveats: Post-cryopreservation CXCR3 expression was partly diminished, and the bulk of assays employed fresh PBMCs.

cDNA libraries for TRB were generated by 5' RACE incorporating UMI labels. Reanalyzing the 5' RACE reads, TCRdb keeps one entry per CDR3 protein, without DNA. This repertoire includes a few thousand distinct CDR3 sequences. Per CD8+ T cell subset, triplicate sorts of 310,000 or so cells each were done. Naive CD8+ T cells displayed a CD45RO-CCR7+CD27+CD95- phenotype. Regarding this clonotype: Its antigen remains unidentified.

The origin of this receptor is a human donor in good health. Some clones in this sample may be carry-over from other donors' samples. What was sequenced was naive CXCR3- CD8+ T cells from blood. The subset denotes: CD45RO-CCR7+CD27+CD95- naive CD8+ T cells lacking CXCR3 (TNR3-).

The CDR3 sequence: CASSQENRGSYEQYF. The rearrangement joins TRBV3-1 to TRBJ2-7. The CDR3 loop spans 15 amino acids. Germline CDR1 and CDR2: LGHDT and YNNKEL (reference sequence).